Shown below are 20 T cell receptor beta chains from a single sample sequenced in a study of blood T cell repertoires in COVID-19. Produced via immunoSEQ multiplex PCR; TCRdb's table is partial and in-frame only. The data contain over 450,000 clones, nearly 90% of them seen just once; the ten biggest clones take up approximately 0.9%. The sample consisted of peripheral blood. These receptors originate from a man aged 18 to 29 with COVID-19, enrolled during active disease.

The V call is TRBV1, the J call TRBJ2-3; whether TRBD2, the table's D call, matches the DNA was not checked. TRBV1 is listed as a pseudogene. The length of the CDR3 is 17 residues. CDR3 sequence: CTSSQGISGGLTDTQYF. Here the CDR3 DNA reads TGCACCAGCAGCCAAGGGATCAGCGGGGGCCTCACAGATACGCAGTATTTT.

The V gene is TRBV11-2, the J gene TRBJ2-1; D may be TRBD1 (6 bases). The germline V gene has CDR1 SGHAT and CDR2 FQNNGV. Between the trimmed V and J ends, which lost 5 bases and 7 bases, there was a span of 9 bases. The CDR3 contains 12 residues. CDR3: CASSQQGNEQFF. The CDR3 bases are TGTGCCAGCAGCCAACAGGGAAATGAGCAGTTCTTC. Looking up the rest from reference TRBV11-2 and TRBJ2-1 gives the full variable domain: EAGVAQSPRYKIIEKRQSVAFWCNPISGHATLYWYQQILGQGPKLLIQFQNNGVVDDSQLPKDRFSAERLKGVDSTLKIQPAKLEDSAVYLCASSQQGNEQFFGPGTRLTVL.

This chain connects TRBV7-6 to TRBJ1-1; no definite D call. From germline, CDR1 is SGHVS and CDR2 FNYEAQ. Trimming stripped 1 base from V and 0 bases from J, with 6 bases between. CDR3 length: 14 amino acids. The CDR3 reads CASSLDLLNTEAFF. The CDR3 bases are TGTGCCAGCAGCTTAGACTTACTGAACACTGAAGCTTTCTTT.

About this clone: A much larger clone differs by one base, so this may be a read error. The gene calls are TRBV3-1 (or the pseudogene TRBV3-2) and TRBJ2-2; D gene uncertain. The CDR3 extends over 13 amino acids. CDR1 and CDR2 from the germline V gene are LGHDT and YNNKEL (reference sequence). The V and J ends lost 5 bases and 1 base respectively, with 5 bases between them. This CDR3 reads CASSYRNTGELFF. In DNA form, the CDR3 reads TGTGCCAGCAGCTACAGGAACACCGGGGAGCTGTTTTTT.

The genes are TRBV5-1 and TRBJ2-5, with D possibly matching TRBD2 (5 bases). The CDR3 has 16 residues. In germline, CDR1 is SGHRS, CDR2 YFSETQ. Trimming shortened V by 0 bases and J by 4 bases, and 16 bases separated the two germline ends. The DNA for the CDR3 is TGCGCCAGCAGCTTGGGTCTAGCTCGTCATCGAGAGACCCAGTACTTC. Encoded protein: CASSLGLARHRETQYF.

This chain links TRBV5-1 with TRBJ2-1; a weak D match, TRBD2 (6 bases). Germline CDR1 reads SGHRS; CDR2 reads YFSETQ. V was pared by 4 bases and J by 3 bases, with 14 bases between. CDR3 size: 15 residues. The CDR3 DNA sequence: TGCGCCAGCAGCATGGGACTTGAAAACTACAATGAGCAGTTCTTC. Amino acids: CASSMGLENYNEQFF.

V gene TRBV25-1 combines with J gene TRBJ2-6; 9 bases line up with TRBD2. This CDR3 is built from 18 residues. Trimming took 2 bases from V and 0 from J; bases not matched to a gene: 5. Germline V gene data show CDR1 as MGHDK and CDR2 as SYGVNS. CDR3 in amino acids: CASSEEGLASSGANVLTF. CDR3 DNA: TGTGCCAGCAGTGAAGAGGGACTAGCTAGCTCTGGGGCCAACGTCCTGACTTTC.

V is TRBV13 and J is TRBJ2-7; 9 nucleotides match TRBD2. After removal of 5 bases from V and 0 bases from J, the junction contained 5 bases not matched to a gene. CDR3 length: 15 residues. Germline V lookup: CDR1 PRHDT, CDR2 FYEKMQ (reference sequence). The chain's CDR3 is CASSGRSGSSYEQYF. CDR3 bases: TGTGCCAGCAGCGGACGTAGCGGGAGCTCCTACGAGCAGTACTTC.

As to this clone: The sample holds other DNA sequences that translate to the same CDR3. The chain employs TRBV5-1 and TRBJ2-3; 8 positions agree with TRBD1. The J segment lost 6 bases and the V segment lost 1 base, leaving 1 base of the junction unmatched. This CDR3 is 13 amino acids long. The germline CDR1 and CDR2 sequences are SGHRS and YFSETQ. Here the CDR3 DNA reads TGCGCCAGCAGCTTGAACAGGGGGGATACGCAGTATTTT. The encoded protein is CASSLNRGDTQYF.

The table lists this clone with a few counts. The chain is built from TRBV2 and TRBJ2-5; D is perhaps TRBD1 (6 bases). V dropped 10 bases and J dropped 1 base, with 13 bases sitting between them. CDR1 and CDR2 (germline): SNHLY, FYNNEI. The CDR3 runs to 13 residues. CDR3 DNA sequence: TGTGCCACCTACTTGGGGGCCCAAGAGACCCAGTACTTC. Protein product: CATYLGAQETQYF.

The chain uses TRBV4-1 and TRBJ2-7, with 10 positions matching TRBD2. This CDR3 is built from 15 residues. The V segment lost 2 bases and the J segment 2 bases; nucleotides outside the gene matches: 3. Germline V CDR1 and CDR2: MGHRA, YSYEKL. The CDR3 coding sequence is TGCGCCAGCAGCCAAAATAGCGGGAGGACCTACGAGCAGTACTTC. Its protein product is CASSQNSGRTYEQYF.

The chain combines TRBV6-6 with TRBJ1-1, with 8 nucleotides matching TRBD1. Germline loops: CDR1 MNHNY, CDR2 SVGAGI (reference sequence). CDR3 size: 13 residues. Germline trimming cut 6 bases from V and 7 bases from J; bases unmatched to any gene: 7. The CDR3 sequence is CASRDGQGREAFF. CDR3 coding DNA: TGTGCCAGCAGGGACGGACAGGGCCGTGAAGCTTTCTTT.

The CDR3 loop is CASRKREGQDEQFF. The CDR3 region has the DNA TGTGCCAGCAGGAAGCGGGAGGGCCAGGATGAGCAGTTCTTC. V usage is TRBV2 and J usage is TRBJ2-1, with 10 nucleotides matching TRBD2. J was trimmed by 8 bases and V by 6 bases; bases with no gene match: 7. The CDR3 extends over 14 amino acids. Germline V gives CDR1 SNHLY, CDR2 FYNNEI.

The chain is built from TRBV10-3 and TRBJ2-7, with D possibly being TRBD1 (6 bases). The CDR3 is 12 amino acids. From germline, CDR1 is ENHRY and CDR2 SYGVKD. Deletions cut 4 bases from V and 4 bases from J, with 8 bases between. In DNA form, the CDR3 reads TGTGCCATCAGTGTGGGGGCGTACGAGCAGTACTTC. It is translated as CAISVGAYEQYF.

The CDR3 region is CASSYPSSGRKDTQYF. In nucleotides, the CDR3 is TGTGCCAGCAGTTATCCGTCTAGCGGGAGAAAAGATACGCAGTATTTT. The chain couples TRBV6-6 to TRBJ2-3, with 10 bases identical to TRBD2. The CDR3 runs to 16 residues. CDR1 is MNHNY and CDR2 is SVGAGI in the germline V gene (reference sequence). The junction had 8 bases not matched to a gene; V was cut back by 3 bases and J by 5 bases.

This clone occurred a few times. The CDR3 DNA follows: TGTGCCAGCAGTGAGGGTAGCCGGAACACTGAAGCTTTCTTT. This encodes CASSEGSRNTEAFF. The chain recombines TRBV2 with TRBJ1-1; D unclear. Looked up from germline, CDR1 is SNHLY and CDR2 is FYNNEI. V was pared by 3 bases and J by 1 base, with 9 bases between. CDR3 length: 14 amino acids. Full variable domain (rest looked up from reference TRBV2 and TRBJ1-1): EPEVTQTPSHQVTQMGQEVILRCVPISNHLYFYWYRQILGQKVEFLVSFYNNEISEKSEIFDDQFSVERPDGSNFTLKIRSTKLEDSAMYFCASSEGSRNTEAFFGQGTRLTVV.

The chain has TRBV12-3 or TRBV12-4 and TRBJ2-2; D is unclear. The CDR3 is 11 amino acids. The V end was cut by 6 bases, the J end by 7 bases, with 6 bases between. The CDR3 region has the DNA TGTGCCAGCAGCAAAAACGGGGAGCTGTTTTTT. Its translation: CASSKNGELFF.

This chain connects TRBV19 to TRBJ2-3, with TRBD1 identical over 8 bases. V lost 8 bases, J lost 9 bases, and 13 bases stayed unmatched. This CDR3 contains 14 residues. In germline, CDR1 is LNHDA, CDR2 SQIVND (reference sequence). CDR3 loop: CASGETGARSTQYF. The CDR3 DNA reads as TGTGCCAGTGGGGAGACAGGGGCGCGTTCAACGCAGTATTTT.

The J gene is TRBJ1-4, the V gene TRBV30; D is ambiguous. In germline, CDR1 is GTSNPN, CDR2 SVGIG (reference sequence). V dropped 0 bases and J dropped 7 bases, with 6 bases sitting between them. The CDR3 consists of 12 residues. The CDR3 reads CAWSVRGEKLFF. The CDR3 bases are TGTGCCTGGAGTGTACGCGGTGAAAAACTGTTTTTT.

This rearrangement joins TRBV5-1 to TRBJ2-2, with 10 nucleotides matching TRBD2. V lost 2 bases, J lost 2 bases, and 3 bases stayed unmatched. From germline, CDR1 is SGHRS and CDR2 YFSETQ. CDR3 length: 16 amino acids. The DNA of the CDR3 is TGCGCCAGCAGCTTCCTAGCGGGAGTTAACACCGGGGAGCTGTTTTTT. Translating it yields CASSFLAGVNTGELFF.